Presented here are 8 T cell receptor beta chains from one specimen sequenced in a study of blood T cell repertoires in COVID-19. The table came from immunoSEQ multiplex PCR; TCRdb's copy has only in-frame clones and leaves some out. The sample shows about 380,000 clones, roughly 87% of them seen only once. The sequenced sample was PBMCs or T cells enriched from blood (not recorded which). The origin of the receptors is a woman in her thirties who had recovered from COVID-19.

The V call is TRBV28, the J call TRBJ1-2, with D tentatively TRBD1 (6 bases). CDR1 is MDHEN, CDR2 SYDVKM, per germline. V shed 4 bases and J shed 1 base, with 7 bases lying between them. The CDR3 spans 13 residues. In DNA form, the CDR3 reads TGTGCCAGCAGTTGGGGACATAACTATGGCTACACCTTC. Translation: CASSWGHNYGYTF.

The chain has TRBV7-9 and TRBJ2-7; no clear D. Germline V gives CDR1 SEHNR, CDR2 FQNEAQ (reference sequence). Trimming shortened V by 0 bases and J by 6 bases, and 12 bases separated the two germline ends. The CDR3 is 14 residues long. Written as DNA, the CDR3 is TGTGCCAGCAGCTTAGCGTACCTCGAGTCCGAGCAGTACTTC. Translated: CASSLAYLESEQYF.

V usage is TRBV25-1 and J usage is TRBJ2-7; D possibly corresponds to TRBD1 (6 bases). CDR1 is MGHDK, CDR2 SYGVNS, per germline. The CDR3 runs 13 residues. Deletions cut 2 bases from V and 6 bases from J, with 11 bases between. The CDR3 is CASSEGTPPEQYF. For the CDR3, the DNA is TGTGCCAGCAGTGAAGGGACACCTCCCGAGCAGTACTTC.

The chain carries TRBV24-1 and TRBJ2-6; 8 nucleotides align to TRBD2. The V segment lost 2 bases and the J segment 3 bases; nucleotides outside the gene matches: 17. Germline assignment: CDR1 KGHDR and CDR2 SFDVKD. The CDR3 covers 21 residues. CDR3 sequence reads: CATSDSVDGLQGTSGANVLTF. The CDR3 bases are TGTGCCACCAGTGATTCGGTAGATGGACTACAAGGGACTAGTGGGGCCAACGTCCTGACTTTC.

The J gene is TRBJ2-1, the V gene TRBV4-1, with TRBD2 matching 8 bases. The V gene end was trimmed by 0 bases and the J gene end by 4 bases; junction bases not matched to a gene: 5. Germline V gives CDR1 MGHRA, CDR2 YSYEKL. The CDR3 consists of 16 residues. The CDR3 protein is CASSQDPGGGYNEQFF. The CDR3 DNA sequence: TGCGCCAGCAGCCAAGATCCGGGAGGGGGATACAATGAGCAGTTCTTC.

The genes are TRBV27 and TRBJ2-2, with TRBD2 matching 7 bases. After removal of 10 bases from V and 4 bases from J, the junction contained 12 bases not matched to a gene. The CDR3 has 15 residues. Germline-derived CDR1 and CDR2 are MNHEY and SMNVEV (reference sequence). This CDR3 is CATNTLADLTGELFF. CDR3 nucleotide sequence: TGTGCCACCAATACCCTAGCGGACCTCACCGGGGAGCTGTTTTTT.

This chain links TRBV18 with TRBJ1-4, with a tentative D call TRBD1 (5 bases). V gave up 0 bases and J gave up 0 bases, with 8 bases separating them. The CDR3 totals 16 residues. Germline lookup yields CDR1 KGHSH and CDR2 LQKENI. The CDR3 nucleotides are TGTGCCAGCTCACCACCGGTACAGGCAACTAATGAAAAACTGTTTTTT. It codes for CASSPPVQATNEKLFF.

This chain uses TRBV27 with TRBJ2-2; possible D gene TRBD1, 6 bases. The CDR3 consists of 13 residues. V lost 6 bases and J 4 bases, leaving 9 bases between the germline ends. Germline V gene sequence: CDR1 MNHEY, CDR2 SMNVEV (reference sequence). The CDR3 is CASSWGRTGELFF. DNA of the CDR3: TGTGCCAGCAGCTGGGGGCGCACCGGGGAGCTGTTTTTT.